The rows below give T cell receptor beta chains drawn from one sample of a study of cytomegalovirus exposure and HLA in healthy donors. Assay: immunoSEQ multiplex PCR; the TCRdb copy retains only in-frame clones and omits some. The sample contains about 90,000 clones, approximately 79% of which appear only once. Sequenced material: PBMCs. Receptor source: a man under 40 in good health and CMV-seronegative. CDR3s include the opening cysteine and the closing phenylalanine or tryptophan. A D gene is named only where the DNA matches it firmly. Expanded clones are given a class, and other clones once, few, many or no size at all.

j_call,d_call,v_call,clone_size,cdr3_aa,cdr3_nt
TRBJ2-7,TRBD2,TRBV4-1,-,CASSQESGGAAYEQYF,TGCGCCAGCAGCCAAGAGAGCGGGGGGGCGGCGTACGAGCAGTACTTC
TRBJ2-5,TRBD2,TRBV5-8,-,CASSRRGEGTQYF,TGTGCCAGCAGTCGCCGGGGGGAAGGGACCCAGTACTTC
TRBJ1-1,TRBD1,TRBV5-1,-,CASSFALDRGNTEAFF,TGCGCCAGCAGCTTCGCCCTAGACAGGGGGAACACTGAAGCTTTCTTT
TRBJ1-5,TRBD1,TRBV6-1,few,CAGRQGDNQPQHF,TGTGCCGGGAGACAGGGCGACAATCAGCCCCAGCATTTT
TRBJ1-5,-,TRBV10-3,-,CAISESGHGGEPQHF,TGTGCCATCAGTGAGTCGGGACACGGAGGTGAGCCCCAGCATTTT
TRBJ1-2,-,TRBV5-1,few,CASRNLGKGGPLVYGYTF,TGCGCCAGCAGGAATCTCGGAAAAGGAGGTCCGCTGGTGTATGGCTACACCTTC
TRBJ2-7,TRBD1,TRBV6-1,few,CASDPTGAFLYEQYF,TGTGCCAGCGACCCAACAGGGGCATTTCTCTACGAGCAGTACTTC
TRBJ2-3,-,TRBV2,-,CASRLLTDTQYF,TGTGCCAGCAGACTCTTGACAGATACGCAGTATTTT
TRBJ2-3,TRBD2,TRBV7-9,-,CASRRSGGGRDTQYF,TGTGCCAGCAGAAGAAGCGGGGGGGGCCGGGATACGCAGTATTTT
TRBJ1-1,-,TRBV7-9,-,CASSSTGMNTEAFF,TGTGCCAGCAGCTCGACAGGAATGAACACTGAAGCTTTCTTT
TRBJ1-4,TRBD1,TRBV7-9,few,CASSFAGGGEKLFF,TGTGCCAGCAGCTTCGCAGGGGGCGGGGAAAAACTGTTTTTT
TRBJ1-3,-,TRBV7-6,-,CASSLRSGTPGNTIYF,TGTGCCAGCAGCCTGCGGTCCGGGACTCCTGGAAACACCATATATTTT
TRBJ2-3,-,TRBV11-3,few,CASKRTRGAHLNTQYF,TGTGCCAGCAAAAGGACCCGGGGGGCCCACCTCAATACGCAGTATTTT
TRBJ2-7,-,TRBV28,-,CASSRAYEQYF,TGTGCCAGCAGTAGAGCCTACGAGCAGTACTTC
TRBJ2-3,-,TRBV6-4,-,CASSDSMATQYF,TGTGCCAGCAGTGACTCGATGGCTACGCAGTATTTT
TRBJ1-1,-,TRBV5-6,-,CASSLAPGDYTEAFF,TGTGCCAGCAGCTTGGCGCCAGGGGATTACACTGAAGCTTTCTTT
TRBJ1-4,TRBD1,TRBV6-5,few,CASSLSGTGDEKLFF,TGTGCCAGCAGCCTATCCGGGACAGGGGATGAAAAACTGTTTTTT
TRBJ2-2,TRBD2,TRBV5-1,-,CASSLVAGGPGELFF,TGCGCCAGCAGCTTGGTAGCGGGGGGCCCCGGGGAGCTGTTTTTT
TRBJ1-1,-,TRBV5-6,-,CASSLATGENTEAFF,TGTGCCAGCAGCTTGGCCACCGGGGAGAACACTGAAGCTTTCTTT
TRBJ2-3,-,TRBV9,-,CASSVAVADPTDTQYF,TGTGCCAGCAGCGTAGCGGTAGCGGACCCCACAGATACGCAGTATTTT
TRBJ2-7,-,TRBV5-1,-,CASSPAAGDLSYEQYF,TGCGCCAGCAGCCCCGCTGCAGGGGATCTCTCCTACGAGCAGTACTTC
TRBJ1-2,TRBD1,TRBV6-5,few,CASSYLRTGGAYGYTF,TGTGCCAGCAGTTACTTAAGGACAGGGGGTGCCTATGGCTACACCTTC
TRBJ2-5,-,TRBV5-6,few,CASAPGAVPTQYF,TGTGCCAGCGCCCCAGGGGCCGTGCCGACCCAGTACTTC
TRBJ2-1,-,TRBV5-4,-,CASSFRVRPNEQFF,TGTGCCAGCAGCTTCCGGGTTAGACCCAATGAGCAGTTCTTC
TRBJ2-7,-,TRBV5-5,-,CASSRDGGSYEQYF,TGTGCCAGCAGCCGGGACGGAGGGTCCTACGAGCAGTACTTC
TRBJ1-1,TRBD1,TRBV2,-,CASTRDRGRTNTEAFF,TGTGCCAGCACCCGGGACAGGGGGCGCACAAACACTGAAGCTTTCTTT
TRBJ2-3,TRBD1,TRBV9,-,CASSSAGGRNTDTQYF,TGTGCCAGCAGCTCCGCAGGGGGTCGAAACACAGATACGCAGTATTTT
TRBJ1-6,TRBD1,TRBV19,-,CASSTGGFLGSPLHF,TGTGCCAGTTCGACAGGGGGGTTTCTAGGGTCACCCCTCCACTTT
TRBJ1-1,TRBD1,TRBV30,-,CAWRPDRENTEAFF,TGTGCCTGGAGACCCGACAGGGAGAACACTGAAGCTTTCTTT
TRBJ2-7,-,TRBV30,-,CTCPTLNSYEQYF,TGTACCTGTCCGACTCTCAACTCCTACGAGCAGTACTTC
TRBJ2-1,-,TRBV19,-,CASTKDSSYNEQFF,TGTGCCAGCACTAAGGACAGCTCCTACAATGAGCAGTTCTTC
TRBJ1-6,-,TRBV2,-,CALRRESSYNSPLHF,TGTGCCCTCAGGAGGGAGAGCTCCTATAATTCACCCCTCCACTTT
TRBJ2-7,TRBD1,TRBV19,-,CASSRDSSYEQYF,TGTGCCAGTAGTAGGGACAGCTCCTACGAGCAGTACTTC
TRBJ1-2,TRBD1,TRBV29-1,-,CSVAHGQGADGYTF,TGCAGCGTTGCCCACGGACAGGGGGCCGATGGCTACACCTTC
TRBJ1-5,-,TRBV30,-,CAWTGNSNQPQHF,TGTGCCTGGACAGGAAATAGCAATCAGCCCCAGCATTTT
TRBJ1-2,-,TRBV10-3,once,CAISETVNYGYTF,TGTGCCATCAGTGAGACAGTTAACTATGGCTACACCTTC
TRBJ1-1,-,TRBV19,-,CASSIQPGRYTEAFF,TGTGCCAGTAGTATTCAACCGGGGAGATACACTGAAGCTTTCTTT
TRBJ1-1,-,TRBV5-1,-,CASSLDRLNTEAFF,TGCGCCAGCAGCTTGGACAGGCTGAACACTGAAGCTTTCTTT
TRBJ2-7,-,TRBV5-1,-,CASSPSGSEHYEQYF,TGCGCCAGCAGCCCTAGTGGATCCGAACACTACGAGCAGTACTTC
TRBJ2-1,TRBD2,TRBV6-6,-,CASSSRTGGDEQFF,TGTGCCAGCAGTTCCAGGACGGGAGGGGATGAGCAGTTCTTC
TRBJ1-4,-,TRBV10-1,-,CASSDGQGPNEKLFF,TGCGCCAGCAGTGACGGGCAGGGTCCTAATGAAAAACTGTTTTTT
TRBJ2-7,-,TRBV2,-,CASSAGPPSYEQYF,TGTGCCAGCTCCGCAGGGCCTCCCTCCTACGAGCAGTACTTC
TRBJ1-6,-,TRBV10-3,-,CAISVGQSPDSPLHF,TGTGCCATCAGTGTAGGACAGAGTCCGGATTCACCCCTCCACTTT
TRBJ2-3,TRBD1,TRBV7-8,-,CASSSGQGTDTQYF,TGTGCCAGCAGCAGTGGACAGGGCACAGATACGCAGTATTTT
TRBJ2-5,TRBD1,TRBV6-1,few,CASSANPRTGGLQETQYF,TGTGCCAGCAGTGCAAACCCTAGGACAGGGGGCCTTCAAGAGACCCAGTACTTC
TRBJ1-5,-,TRBV19,few,CASTQQGKGNQPQHF,TGTGCCAGTACCCAACAGGGTAAAGGCAATCAGCCCCAGCATTTT
TRBJ1-2,-,TRBV6-6,-,CASRRDYGYTF,TGTGCCAGCAGGAGGGACTATGGCTACACCTTC
TRBJ1-1,TRBD1,TRBV19,few,CASSTRTGLATEAFF,TGTGCCAGTAGTACCCGGACAGGGTTGGCCACTGAAGCTTTCTTT
TRBJ1-2,-,TRBV28,once,CASSIPGGSHGYTF,TGTGCCAGCAGCATCCCCGGGGGTTCTCATGGCTACACCTTC
TRBJ1-1,TRBD1,TRBV19,-,CATHGQGTTEAFF,TGTGCCACACATGGACAGGGGACCACTGAAGCTTTCTTT
TRBJ1-2,TRBD1,TRBV6-1,-,CASSELGTGTSGYTF,TGTGCCAGCAGTGAACTAGGGACAGGGACAAGTGGCTACACCTTC
TRBJ2-7,TRBD2,TRBV5-8,-,CASSYSGGAWYEQYF,TGTGCCAGCAGCTACAGCGGGGGGGCTTGGTACGAGCAGTACTTC
TRBJ1-1,-,TRBV19,-,CASTSGGGAGFMNTEAFF,TGTGCCAGTACTTCCGGCGGGGGCGCAGGGTTCATGAACACTGAAGCTTTCTTT
TRBJ2-2,-,TRBV30,-,CAWTGRGTGELFF,TGTGCCTGGACGGGGCGGGGCACCGGGGAGCTGTTTTTT
TRBJ2-2,TRBD2,TRBV7-9,once,CASRPGLGTGELFF,TGTGCCAGCAGACCTGGACTAGGGACCGGGGAGCTGTTTTTT
TRBJ1-6,-,TRBV6-4,few,CASSDTPLQGANSPLHF,TGTGCCAGCAGTGACACCCCCCTACAGGGCGCCAATTCACCCCTCCACTTT
TRBJ2-7,-,TRBV11-2,-,CASSLDTGNTYEQYF,TGTGCCAGCAGCTTAGATACAGGGAATACCTACGAGCAGTACTTC
TRBJ1-2,-,TRBV6-6,-,CASSYRELGGYTF,TGTGCCAGCAGTTACCGGGAATTGGGTGGCTACACCTTC
TRBJ2-5,-,TRBV2,-,CASRGDIQETQYF,TGTGCCAGCAGGGGGGACATCCAAGAGACCCAGTACTTC